This record covers a single T cell receptor (beta chain). Its specific antigen is unknown. No per-base quality is available; no much larger clone lies one base away. These data come from a study of CD8 T cell repertoires and HIV-1 epitope variants (dated by TCRdb to 2018 to 2020). The study in broad terms: T cells were stimulated in separate culture wells with each of twenty-five peptides representing autologous and known Gag and Nef epitope variants. Three Gag epitope families and Nef HW9 and YT9 were included among the tested epitopes. T cells were enriched with the EasySep Human T Cell Enrichment Kit and co-cultured with equal numbers of autologous T cell-negative cells as antigen-presenting cells. An aliquot of 1M T cells was saved as an uncultured baseline condition, separate from the roughly 80 T cell cultures. Cultures ran for 10 days in IMDM with gentamicin, with half-media changes on days 3 and 7 adding IL-2, IL-7 and IL-15. A total of around 80 T cell cultures were run, with each culture condition done in triplicate except for one peptide, which was done in duplicate. Control conditions included a CMV, EBV and flu peptide pool, the Ebola AY9 epitope as negative control, and a no-peptide well.

Sequencing of TCR beta CDR3 regions was performed at survey depth on the immunoSEQ platform. The QIAamp DNA micro kit was used to extract genomic DNA from every cultured and uncultured CD8+ T cell population. In the authors' own workflow: Samples with fewer than 5,000 productive reads were excluded, which removed about 6% of the roughly 80 HIV peptide-stimulated cultures. Sequences were trimmed to CDR3 by a MANAFEST web app, and nonproductive sequences, CDR3s under 5 amino acids, and sequences not starting with C or ending with F/W were removed. For a clonotype to count as antigen-specific, the clonotype had to expand relative to the no-peptide control in at least 2 of 3 replicates at FDR 0.01, and only within one epitope family. Specific clonotypes also needed at least fivefold higher frequency than in wells stimulated with peptides from other epitope families. TCRdb obtained this table from immuneACCESS and retained in-frame rearrangements with V and J assigned. These tables miss some clones; where compared with another copy, unresolved V genes account for less than half of the shortfall, and the remainder is unexplained. V, J and clone size derive from that table, while D and trimming were established from the DNA sequence. The sample table records about 4,600 clones; approximately 70% of these occur just once. 45% to 55% of the sample comes from the top ten.

The EasySep Human CD8+ T Cell Enrichment Kit was used on day 10 to isolate CD8+ T cells from every culture. Its CDR3 holds 15 amino acids, cysteine through phenylalanine. The sequence is cut down to CDR3 DNA, 45 bases in frame from base 1. Per the germline V gene, SGHDT is the CDR1 and YYEEEE is the CDR2. The germline V end is reduced by 4 bases and the J end by 3 bases; junction bases left unmatched: 9. Study-wide findings and limitations: The assay identified only TCR beta chains and indicated proliferation to antigen, not T cell function or cytokine profile. The Nef KF9 family was recognized by five clonotypes and the HW9 family by one, and no responses to the TAALDMSHF plasma variant were observed. Of the nine antigen-specific TCR beta clonotypes identified, over five appeared cross-reactive for autologous or known escape epitope variants.

The sequence was collected from a male donor with HIV. The sample was cultured CD8+ T cells derived from PBMCs. Recombination connected TRBV5-6 to TRBJ1-2, with 7 middle bases fitting TRBD1. The CDR3 has the sequence CASSAGTASHYGYTF. The DNA sequence reads TGTGCCAGCAGCGCCGGGACAGCATCACACTATGGCTACACCTTC.